In this sample, the clone carrying this TCR beta chain turned up many times. There were healthy Caucasian individuals from Russia, aged about 6 to 90, serving as donors. A second PCR, run for about 7 to 11 cycles, used a sample-barcoded 5' primer plus a J-beta primer mix. Unique molecular identifiers of 12 random nucleotides labeled each cDNA. TCRdb re-called the 5' RACE reads through MiXCR, storing one row per CDR3 protein. This table has 600,000 or so distinct CDR3 sequences, 25% to 30% appearing once. J was trimmed by 6 bases and V by 5 bases; bases with no gene match: 12. The CDR3 runs 15 residues. Germline CDR1 reads SGHTA; CDR2 reads FQGNSA. This entry belongs to a study of blood T cells in healthy people across ages.

The gene calls are TRBV7-2 and TRBJ2-7, with TRBD2 matching 8 bases. The specimen was blood. The receptor comes from a woman of 80 years or more in good health. For the CDR3, the DNA is TGTGCCAGCAGCCCCCGGGCCCCAGCGGGGGCCGAGCAGTACTTC. Translated, it gives CASSPRAPAGAEQYF.